The clone carrying this TCR beta chain was recorded many times. Its cognate antigen is unknown. Naive CD8 sequencing libraries were generated from about 21,000 to 970,000 sorted cells, with 10%, 30% or 50% RNA as input. Sorted naive CD8 T cells were those defined as CD8+CD4-CCR7+CD45RA+. CDR1 and CDR2 from the germline V gene are GTSNPN and SVGIG (reference sequence). The CDR3 is 14 amino acids. Trimming took 0 bases from V and 1 from J, leaving 9 bases between them. This sample is drawn from a study of molecular identifiers for immune sequencing clone quantification. MiXCR was run by TCRdb on the PCR reads, yielding one entry per CDR3 protein. The table records about 510,000 distinct CDR3 sequences, about a fifth of them present only once. General study findings and limits: Spiked Jurkat TCR RNA equivalent to one cell reportedly surfaced among about 1 million naive cells. Clones above 20 RNA copies held over 97% of effector molecules, under 1% in naive cells.

This chain joins TRBV30 and TRBJ1-1; D gene uncertain. The sequencing input was naive CD8+ T cells from blood, with Jurkat cell RNA spiked in. Documented subset: FACS-sorted CD8+CD4-CCR7+CD45RA+ naive T cells. This TCR derives from a human donor in good health. Some libraries in this study had Jurkat cell RNA spiked in. The DNA for the CDR3 is TGTGCCTGGAGTGTATTGTCGGGGAACACTGAAGCTTTCTTT. Its protein is CAWSVLSGNTEAFF.